This TCR beta chain is from a study of T cells in Graves' hyperthyroidism and ophthalmopathy. Germline-derived CDR1 and CDR2 are SQVTM and ANQGSEA. V trimming: 8 bases; J trimming: 8 bases; junction bases outside the gene matches: 8. The CDR3 runs to 11 residues. It was RNA transcripts that yielded the amplified TCR beta CDR3 regions. The TCR CDR3 first-round RT-PCR relied on the HTBI primer set. In TCRdb, the multiplex PCR reads were re-called with MiXCR into one record per CDR3 protein. The data show 300,000 to 450,000 distinct CDR3 sequences, 15% to 19% seen once. The material sequenced was blood. This chain connects TRBV29-1 to TRBJ1-2, with 7 positions matching TRBD1. The receptor was isolated from a woman in her late teens or twenties with Graves' hyperthyroidism that later progressed to Graves' ophthalmopathy. CDR3: CSSRGDFGYTF. The CDR3 nucleotides read TGCAGCTCCAGGGGGGACTTCGGCTACACCTTC.